The 13 T cell receptor beta chains listed next were all sequenced from one sample in a study of response to subunit inactivated influenza vaccine. MiXCR, run by TCRdb on the RT-PCR reads, gives a single entry per CDR3 protein. The top ten hold around a tenth of the sample, which has hundreds of thousands of distinct CDR3 sequences, around a sixth seen once. This specimen consisted of PBMCs from blood, obtained about 13 days after vaccination. These receptors were taken from a man aged 50-60 years who received an inactivated influenza vaccine.

This clonotype was observed a few times. This chain links TRBV11-2 with TRBJ2-1, with 9 bases matching TRBD2. Germline V gene lookup returns CDR1 SGHAT and CDR2 FQNNGV. The trim removed 0 bases at V and 6 bases at J, leaving 6 bases unmatched. This CDR3 has 16 residues. The CDR3 DNA follows: TGTGCCAGCAGCTTAGAGGCTAGCGGGGAGCCCAATGAGCAGTTCTTC. Encoded protein: CASSLEASGEPNEQFF.

This clonotype was seen a few times. This chain connects TRBV27 to TRBJ2-3, with TRBD2 identical over 9 bases. The CDR3 loop spans 16 amino acids. The V segment lost 2 bases and the J segment 3 bases; nucleotides outside the gene matches: 6. Germline V gene data show CDR1 as MNHEY and CDR2 as SMNVEV (reference sequence). The DNA for the CDR3 is TGTGCCAGCAGTTTAGGTAGCGGGGGCTTGACAGATACGCAGTATTTT. It codes for CASSLGSGGLTDTQYF.

A few counts support this clonotype. V and J are TRBV20-1 and TRBJ2-3; D is uncertain. From germline, CDR1 is DFQATT and CDR2 SNEGSKA (reference sequence). V was shortened by 5 bases and J by 0 bases, with 9 bases between the two germline ends. This CDR3 has 13 residues. The CDR3 nucleotides read TGCAGTGCTTTTATCCGCAGCACAGATACGCAGTATTTT. Translating it yields CSAFIRSTDTQYF.

CDR3 residues: CASSRSATGNQPQHF. The CDR3 DNA follows: TGTGCCAGCAGTCGGAGTGCAACGGGCAATCAGCCCCAGCATTTT. The rearrangement links TRBV6-1 to TRBJ1-5, with D unresolved. The V gene lost 5 bases and the J gene lost 2 bases, with 13 bases spanning the gap. Germline V gene sequence: CDR1 MNHNS, CDR2 SASEGT. The CDR3 has 15 residues.

Only a few counts were recorded for this clonotype. J is TRBJ2-7 and V is TRBV29-1; TRBD2 might be the D (5 bases). Germline lookup yields CDR1 SQVTM and CDR2 ANQGSEA. V lost 7 bases and J 3 bases, leaving 10 bases between the germline ends. This CDR3 spans 11 amino acids. CDR3 nucleotides: TGCAGCGCCACGGCGGGCTACGAGCAGTACTTC. Its translation is CSATAGYEQYF.

This clonotype was seen a handful of times. The V call is TRBV20-1, the J call TRBJ1-1, with a weak D call TRBD1 (6 bases). This CDR3 is built from 18 residues. V was shortened by 4 bases and J by 3 bases, with 27 bases between the two germline ends. Germline V CDR1 and CDR2: DFQATT, SNEGSKA (reference sequence). Written as DNA, the CDR3 is TGCAGTGCTAAGAACCGGAGGCAGGGGACATCAGGTGACACTGAAGCTTTCTTT. Translation gives CSAKNRRQGTSGDTEAFF.

The V gene is TRBV6-2 or TRBV6-3, the J gene TRBJ1-2; 8 positions agree with TRBD1. J was trimmed by 6 bases and V by 2 bases; bases with no gene match: 5. This CDR3 has 14 residues. In germline, CDR1 is MNHEY, CDR2 SVGEGT. The DNA of the CDR3 is TGTGCCAGCAGTTACCACCAGGGGGCAAATGGCTACACCTTC. This gives the protein CASSYHQGANGYTF.

This clonotype has at least ten counts. The rearrangement links TRBV5-1 to TRBJ2-5; D remains unclear. Germline V gives CDR1 SGHRS, CDR2 YFSETQ. Between the trimmed V and J ends, which lost 2 bases and 1 base, there was a span of 3 bases. The CDR3 has 12 amino acids. The CDR3 nucleotides are TGCGCCAGCAGCTTCGGCCAAGAGACCCAGTACTTC. Translation gives CASSFGQETQYF. The variable domain in full, completed from reference TRBV5-1 and TRBJ2-5, reads KAGVTQTPRYLIKTRGQQVTLSCSPISGHRSVSWYQQTPGQGLQFLFEYFSETQRNKGNFPGRFSGRQFSNSRSEMNVSTLELGDSALYLCASSFGQETQYFGPGTRLLVL.

This clonotype occurred a few times. The V call is TRBV15, the J call TRBJ2-3; D is perhaps TRBD1 (6 bases). CDR3 length: 15 amino acids. Germline lookup yields CDR1 LNHNV and CDR2 YYDKDF (reference sequence). Trimming cost V 2 bases and J 2 bases, with 11 bases left between them. CDR3 DNA: TGTGCCACCAGCAGAACCAGGGGCGCCACAGATACGCAGTATTTT. Residues: CATSRTRGATDTQYF.

The genes are TRBV20-1 and TRBJ2-7, with D possibly called TRBD1 or TRBD2 (5 bases each). Deletions cut 3 bases from V and 2 bases from J, with 14 bases between. Germline V gene sequence: CDR1 DFQATT, CDR2 SNEGSKA (reference sequence). The CDR3 spans 14 residues. The CDR3 reads CSASASGPAYEQYF. CDR3 in DNA: TGCAGTGCTAGTGCCTCGGGGCCGGCCTACGAGCAGTACTTC.

The chain links TRBV6-1 to TRBJ2-2, with D possibly being TRBD2 (6 bases). Trimming removed 5 bases at V and 0 bases at J, with 13 bases between. From germline, CDR1 is MNHNS and CDR2 SASEGT. The CDR3 length is 16 residues. In DNA, the CDR3 is TGTGCCAGCAGTCCGTCTTTAGCGGCGAACACCGGGGAGCTGTTTTTT. This translates into CASSPSLAANTGELFF.

The V call is TRBV7-8, the J call TRBJ2-2; D might be TRBD1 or TRBD2, each matching 5 bases. Trimming pared 5 bases from V and 3 bases from J, leaving 16 bases between. Germline V gene lookup returns CDR1 SGHVS and CDR2 FQNEAQ. The CDR3 extends over 16 amino acids. CDR3 region: CASSPRARRDTGELFF. The CDR3 DNA follows: TGTGCCAGCAGCCCCAGGGCTAGGCGGGACACCGGGGAGCTGTTTTTT.

This chain connects TRBV7-8 to TRBJ2-2, with a tentative D call TRBD1 (6 bases). Trimming took 5 bases from V and 4 from J, leaving 17 bases between them. Germline loops: CDR1 SGHVS, CDR2 FQNEAQ. CDR3 length: 16 amino acids. The CDR3 DNA follows: TGTGCCAGCAGCCTACGCCTAGGCAGGGGCACCGGGGAGCTGTTTTTT. Translation gives CASSLRLGRGTGELFF.